These T cell receptor beta chains were read from a single sample in a study of OX40 agonist ivuxolimab in advanced cancers. Sequencing used immunoSEQ multiplex PCR; TCRdb keeps in-frame clones, though not all of them. The repertoire holds tens of thousands of clones, 89% seen once, with 15% to 20% in the top ten. Here the sequenced sample was CD4+ or CD8+ T cells sorted from blood, taken in a trial of the OX40 agonist ivuxolimab. The receptors originated from an adult with an advanced solid tumor such as melanoma, head and neck, liver or kidney cancer. The CDR3 runs from the conserved cysteine through the conserved F or W. Fields, in order: D gene, J gene, clone size, V gene, CDR3 DNA, CDR3 protein. A D gene is named only where the DNA matches it firmly. Size tells how often a clone was seen (once, few, many) or the class of an expanded clone, and some rows leave it out.

>TRBD1|TRBJ2-2|NA|TRBV28
TGTGCCAGCAGCCCGACAGGGGGGGGTTTCTACACCGGGGAGCTGTTTTTT
CASSPTGGGFYTGELFF
>NA|TRBJ1-1|NA|TRBV9
TGTGCCAGCAGCGTAGGTTATGGGGGCACTGAAGCTTTCTTT
CASSVGYGGTEAFF
>NA|TRBJ1-2|NA|TRBV13
TGTGCCAGCAGCTCCAAACCCTATGGCTACACCTTC
CASSSKPYGYTF
>TRBD1|TRBJ2-1|NA|TRBV19
TGTGCCAGTAGTCCGGAGCAGGGGGTCTCCTACAATGAGCAGTTCTTC
CASSPEQGVSYNEQFF
>TRBD1|TRBJ2-7|large|TRBV11-1
TGTGCCAGCAGCTCGACAGGGGGCCTACTCCCCTACGAGCAGTACTTC
CASSSTGGLLPYEQYF
>NA|TRBJ2-1|NA|TRBV5-6
TGTGCCAGCAGCTTTGGGACTTCCAATGAGCAGTTCTTC
CASSFGTSNEQFF
>TRBD1|TRBJ1-1|NA|TRBV4-2
TGTGCCAGCAGCCAATCTACCGGGACAGAAATCTTCCTCCCTGAAGCTTTCTTT
CASSQSTGTEIFLPEAFF
>TRBD1|TRBJ1-1|NA|TRBV4-1
TGCGCCAGCAGGGGACAGGGGGAGCGGGCTTTCTTT
CASRGQGERAFF
>NA|TRBJ2-7|few|TRBV7-9
TGTGCCAGCAGCTCCGAAGGGGGCTACGAGCAGTACTTC
CASSSEGGYEQYF
>NA|TRBJ2-5|NA|TRBV7-9
TGTGCCAGCAGCTTAGACGGGGAAGAAGAGACCCAGTACTTC
CASSLDGEEETQYF
>TRBD1|TRBJ1-5|once|TRBV4-3
TGCGCCAGCAGCCAAGCCCAGGGGGGCAATCAGCCCCAGCATTTT
CASSQAQGGNQPQHF
>NA|TRBJ2-2|NA|TRBV5-8
TGTGCCAGCAGCATGGACCTGAACACCGGGGAGCTGTTTTTT
CASSMDLNTGELFF
>NA|TRBJ2-3|NA|TRBV7-2
TGTGCCAGCAGCTTGAGAGCAGATACGCAGTATTTT
CASSLRADTQYF
>NA|TRBJ1-1|NA|TRBV6-5
TGTGCCAGCAGTACGAGGAACACTGAAGCTTTCTTT
CASSTRNTEAFF
>TRBD2|TRBJ2-7|NA|TRBV13
TGTGCCAGCAGACCGGGACTAGCGGGATACGAGCAGTACTTC
CASRPGLAGYEQYF
>TRBD2|TRBJ2-2|NA|TRBV28
TGTGCCAGCAGTCATAGACTAGCTTCCGGGGAGCTGTTTTTT
CASSHRLASGELFF
>NA|TRBJ2-7|few|TRBV7-9
TGTGCCAGCAGCTTAGAAATGGGGATCGTGTCCTACGAGCAGTACTTC
CASSLEMGIVSYEQYF
>NA|TRBJ2-7|NA|TRBV28
TGTGCCAGCAGCGGGGGTGCCTACGAGCAGTACTTC
CASSGGAYEQYF
>NA|TRBJ2-2|NA|TRBV4-1
TGCGCCAGCAGCCTACCCCCCCCGGGCTCTCCCGGGGAGCTGTTTTTT
CASSLPPPGSPGELFF
>NA|TRBJ1-5|NA|TRBV27
TGTGCCAGCAGCCCACCACAGGGTGAGCCCCAGCATTTT
CASSPPQGEPQHF
>NA|TRBJ2-7|NA|TRBV5-6
TGTGCCAGCAGCTTAGTGGACGAGCAGTACTTC
CASSLVDEQYF
>NA|TRBJ2-2|NA|TRBV2
TGTGCCAGCAGTGAGGGGGCTCCGGGACAACCTACAATCGGGGAGCTGTTTTTT
CASSEGAPGQPTIGELFF
>TRBD1|TRBJ1-2|NA|TRBV30
TGTGCCTGGACCACTGGGACAGGGGGCTATGGCTACACCTTC
CAWTTGTGGYGYTF
>TRBD1|TRBJ2-7|NA|TRBV6-1
TGTGCCAGCAGTGAAGGAGTAGGACAGGGGTTCTACGAGCAGTACTTC
CASSEGVGQGFYEQYF
>NA|TRBJ1-5|NA|TRBV21-1
TGTGCCAGCAGCAAAGCTCGAGGGGGACAGGGGATACGCAATCAGCCCCAGCATTTT
CASSKARGGQGIRNQPQHF
>NA|TRBJ2-4|NA|TRBV18
TGTGCCAGCTCGCTTTCGAAGGGGCAGGGATTGGACATTCAGTACTTC
CASSLSKGQGLDIQYF
>TRBD1|TRBJ2-7|NA|TRBV27
TGTGCCAGCAGTTTAACAGGGGGATTGTCCTCCTACGAGCAGTACTTC
CASSLTGGLSSYEQYF
>TRBD2|TRBJ2-1|NA|TRBV5-6
TGTGCCAGCAGTTCCGGGACTAGCGGGCCTGAGCAGTTCTTC
CASSSGTSGPEQFF
>TRBD1|TRBJ2-7|NA|TRBV7-9
TGTGCCAGCAGCTCCGGGACAGCCACCTACGAGCAGTACTTC
CASSSGTATYEQYF
>TRBD1|TRBJ2-7|NA|TRBV28
TGTGCCAGCAGTGGCCCGGGACAGGGAACCTACGAGCAGTACTTC
CASSGPGQGTYEQYF
>NA|TRBJ2-4|NA|TRBV28
TGTGCCAGCAACATGGACAGCCCCGGCATTCAGTACTTC
CASNMDSPGIQYF
>TRBD2|TRBJ2-7|NA|TRBV5-1
TGCGCCAGCAGCTCCTATTTAGCGGGAGGGCCCTACGAGCAGTACTTC
CASSSYLAGGPYEQYF
>NA|TRBJ2-3|NA|TRBV6-5
TGTGCCAGCAGTTACCGGTCCACAGATACGCAGTATTTT
CASSYRSTDTQYF
>NA|TRBJ1-1|once|TRBV4-2
TGTGCCAGCAGCCAAGAGTGGGGTTCAGGCACTGAAGCTTTCTTT
CASSQEWGSGTEAFF
>NA|TRBJ2-5|NA|TRBV13
TGTGCCAGCAGCTTAGTCTGGGACCCCCAAGAGACCCAGTACTTC
CASSLVWDPQETQYF
>NA|TRBJ1-6|NA|TRBV7-3
TGTGCCAGCAGCTTAACATGGGAGAGAAAGAATTCACCCCTCCACTTT
CASSLTWERKNSPLHF
>NA|TRBJ1-2|NA|TRBV4-1
TGCGCCAGCAGCCAAGAAGAGGGTCTGGGTTCTGGCTACACCTTC
CASSQEEGLGSGYTF
>TRBD1|TRBJ1-2|NA|TRBV6-6
TGTGCCAGCGGTGCAGGGGGCGATGGCTACACCTTC
CASGAGGDGYTF
>TRBD2|TRBJ2-7|NA|TRBV9
TGTGCCAGCAGCGCGATGGCGGGAGTTTATTACGAGCAGTACTTC
CASSAMAGVYYEQYF
>TRBD2|TRBJ2-7|NA|TRBV27
TGTGCCAGCAGTTTAATAGCGGGAGGTGATTACGAGCAGTACTTC
CASSLIAGGDYEQYF